This entry concerns a single T cell receptor (beta chain). This sample was taken from a study of control samples from healthy donors and cancer patients. Looked up from germline, CDR1 is SGHDT and CDR2 is YYEEEE. This CDR3 spans 13 amino acids. V was cut by 0 bases and J by 6 bases, with 6 bases left in between. Here immunoSEQ multiplex PCR was the method, and the copy in TCRdb shows in-frame clones only, minus some. The sample holds 100,000 to 150,000 clones, approximately 90% seen once. Material: blood. V and J are TRBV5-6 and TRBJ2-2; D not resolved. The sequence was obtained from a man between 18 and 35 years old in good health. In DNA form, the CDR3 reads TGTGCCAGCAGCTTGGTCGGGCCCGGGGAGCTGTTTTTT. This sequence encodes CASSLVGPGELFF.